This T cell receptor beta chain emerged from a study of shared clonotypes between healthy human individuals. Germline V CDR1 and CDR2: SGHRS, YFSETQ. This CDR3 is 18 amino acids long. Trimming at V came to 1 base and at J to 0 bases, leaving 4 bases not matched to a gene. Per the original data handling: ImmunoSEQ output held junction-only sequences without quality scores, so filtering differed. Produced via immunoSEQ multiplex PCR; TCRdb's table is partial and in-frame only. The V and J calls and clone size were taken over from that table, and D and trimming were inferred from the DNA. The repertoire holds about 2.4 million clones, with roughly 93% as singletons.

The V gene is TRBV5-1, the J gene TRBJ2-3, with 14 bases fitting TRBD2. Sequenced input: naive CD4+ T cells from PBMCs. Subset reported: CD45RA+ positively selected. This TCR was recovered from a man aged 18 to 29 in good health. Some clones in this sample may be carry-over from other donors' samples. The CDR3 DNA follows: TGCGCCAGCAGCTTGAGGACTAGCGGGAGGTTTAGCACAGATACGCAGTATTTT. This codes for CASSLRTSGRFSTDTQYF.